The 25 T cell receptor beta chains given below trace back to one sample, sequenced in a study of shared clonotypes between healthy human individuals. TCRdb keeps only in-frame clones here, not all; method: immunoSEQ multiplex PCR. The sample shows hundreds of thousands of clones, less than 80% of them seen only once. The sample consisted of memory CD4+ T cells sorted from blood. Subset in this sample: CD45RA-negative fraction. The receptors shown here come from a woman aged 30 to 39 in good health.

The chain has TRBV6-1 and TRBJ1-2, with D uncertain. Trimming stripped 2 bases from V and 0 bases from J, with 7 bases between. CDR1 MNHNS and CDR2 SASEGT come from the germline V gene. This CDR3 has 14 residues. The CDR3 sequence: CASSEWKANYGYTF. CDR3 sequence (DNA): TGTGCCAGCAGTGAATGGAAAGCTAACTATGGCTACACCTTC.

V is TRBV5-1 and J is TRBJ2-7; 7 bases map to TRBD2. The CDR3 covers 14 residues. Germline V gene sequence: CDR1 SGHRS, CDR2 YFSETQ. J gave up 2 bases and V 2 bases, and 4 bases lay outside the gene matches. The CDR3 region is CASSFASGTYEQYF. CDR3 bases: TGCGCCAGCAGCTTCGCTAGCGGTACCTACGAGCAGTACTTC.

The chain combines TRBV7-8 with TRBJ2-2, with D possibly TRBD1 on 6 matching bases. Trimming cost V 3 bases and J 0 bases, with 8 bases left between them. CDR1 is SGHVS, CDR2 FQNEAQ, per germline. This CDR3 region has 15 residues. CDR3 nucleotide sequence: TGTGCCAGCAGCTTCGGGACACCGAACACCGGGGAGCTGTTTTTT. Encoded protein: CASSFGTPNTGELFF.

The V and J genes are TRBV19 and TRBJ2-6, with D maybe TRBD1 (5 bases). With 5 bases removed from V and 3 bases from J, the gap between germline ends came to 8 bases. The CDR3 is 14 residues long. CDR1 LNHDA and CDR2 SQIVND come from the germline V gene (reference sequence). CDR3 protein: CASSARDGANVLTF. DNA for the CDR3: TGTGCCAGTAGTGCCAGGGATGGGGCCAACGTCCTGACTTTC.

The chain employs TRBV13 and TRBJ2-1; D is undetermined. Trimming removed 0 bases at V and 10 bases at J, with 13 bases between. CDR3 length equals 14 residues. Germline V lookup: CDR1 PRHDT, CDR2 FYEKMQ (reference sequence). CDR3 nucleotides: TGTGCCAGCAGCTTAGGTGGACGCCGCGTCGAGCAGTTCTTC. Amino acids: CASSLGGRRVEQFF.

The J gene is TRBJ1-4, the V gene TRBV29-1, with 8 nucleotides matching TRBD1. Trimming took 4 bases from V and 8 from J; bases not matched to a gene: 6. Germline V gene data show CDR1 as SQVTM and CDR2 as ANQGSEA. The CDR3 sequence is 13 residues long. CDR3 DNA sequence: TGCAGCGTTGTTCGGACAGGGAGCGAAAAACTGTTTTTT. This translates into CSVVRTGSEKLFF.

This chain uses TRBV9 with TRBJ1-2, with D possibly TRBD1 on 6 matching bases. The CDR3 length is 14 residues. The V gene lost 4 bases and the J gene lost 11 bases, with 21 bases spanning the gap. From germline, CDR1 is SGDLS and CDR2 YYNGEE. The CDR3 nucleotides read TGTGCCAGCAGCACTTACAATCTTGTAACAGGGTACACCTTC. This encodes CASSTYNLVTGYTF.

V and J are TRBV6-1 and TRBJ1-1, with D tentatively TRBD1 (5 bases). Trimming shortened V by 8 bases and J by 1 base, and 11 bases separated the two germline ends. The V gene's germline CDR1 is MNHNS and CDR2 SASEGT. The CDR3 is 13 amino acids. Here the CDR3 DNA reads TGTGCCAGCTCGTCCGGGGGGAACACTGAAGCTTTCTTT. Protein: CASSSGGNTEAFF.

This chain joins TRBV7-9 and TRBJ1-2; D is undetermined. This CDR3 comprises 15 residues. Germline values: CDR1 SEHNR, CDR2 FQNEAQ (reference sequence). The V gene lost 0 bases and the J gene lost 8 bases, with 16 bases spanning the gap. The CDR3 region is CASSLALGDKYGYTF. Written as DNA, the CDR3 is TGTGCCAGCAGCTTAGCGTTGGGTGATAAATACGGCTACACCTTC. Filled out from reference TRBV7-9 and TRBJ1-2, the complete variable domain reads DTGVSQNPRHKITKRGQNVTFRCDPISEHNRLYWYRQTLGQGPEFLTYFQNEAQLEKSRLLSDRFSAERPKGSFSTLEIQRTEQGDSAMYLCASSLALGDKYGYTFGSGTRLTVV.

V and J are TRBV5-4 and TRBJ1-2; TRBD1 matches at 12 bases. Germline lookup yields CDR1 SGHNT and CDR2 YYREEE (reference sequence). There are 16 residues in the CDR3. Losses at the gene ends were 4 bases for V and 4 bases for J; bases not matched to a gene: 8. The CDR3 protein is CASSPGTGGLLYGYTF. The CDR3, as DNA: TGTGCCAGCAGCCCCGGGACAGGGGGCCTTCTCTATGGCTACACCTTC.

The rearrangement links TRBV27 to TRBJ2-1; possibly TRBD2 for D (5 bases). Germline CDR1 and CDR2: MNHEY and SMNVEV (reference sequence). This CDR3 region has 12 residues. Trimming took 11 bases from V and 8 from J, leaving 16 bases between them. In DNA, the CDR3 is TGTGCCCCCAATGGGGAGTTGGATGAGCAGTTCTTC. Its protein is CAPNGELDEQFF.

The rearrangement links TRBV21-1 to TRBJ1-3. TRBV21-1 is flagged as a pseudogene. The CDR3 has 15 amino acids. CDR3 bases: TGTGCCAGCAGGATGATCGGTGACTCTGGAAACACCATATATTTT. Translated, it gives CASRMIGDSGNTIYF.

This chain uses TRBV15 with TRBJ2-5; D perhaps matches TRBD1 (5 bases). The CDR3 has 15 amino acids. V lost 1 base, J lost 5 bases, and 14 bases lay in between. Germline V gene lookup returns CDR1 LNHNV and CDR2 YYDKDF (reference sequence). CDR3 nucleotide sequence: TGTGCCACCAGCAGAGTACAGGCCAGTAGTGAGACCCAGTACTTC. Encoded protein: CATSRVQASSETQYF.

V and J are TRBV6-5 and TRBJ2-5, with D unresolved. There are 13 residues in the CDR3. V was pared by 6 bases and J by 4 bases, with 12 bases between. Germline V gene data show CDR1 as MNHEY and CDR2 as SVGAGI. The CDR3 nucleotides are TGTGCCAGCAGGCCTTCTGGGGTAGAGACCCAGTACTTC. Translating gives CASRPSGVETQYF.

The chain joins TRBV11-2 to TRBJ2-2; D remains ambiguous. The CDR3 totals 16 residues. Trimming removed 3 bases at V and 0 bases at J, with 11 bases between. Germline V gives CDR1 SGHAT, CDR2 FQNNGV. The CDR3 region has the DNA TGTGCCAGCAGCTTGGAATGGACGGCGAACACCGGGGAGCTGTTTTTT. Its translation: CASSLEWTANTGELFF.

This clone was found many times. Other DNA sequences in this sample translate to the same CDR3. The chain has TRBV5-1 and TRBJ2-3; 8 bases agree with TRBD1. Germline loops: CDR1 SGHRS, CDR2 YFSETQ. The CDR3 has 15 amino acids. V gave up 0 bases and J gave up 4 bases; unmatched junction bases: 4. In DNA form, the CDR3 reads TGCGCCAGCAGCTTGGAGGACAGGGAAGCAGATACGCAGTATTTT. The encoded protein is CASSLEDREADTQYF.

This sequence joins TRBV28 and TRBJ2-7; the match to TRBD2 covers 8 bases. The CDR3 consists of 15 residues. Germline values: CDR1 MDHEN, CDR2 SYDVKM. J gave up 3 bases and V 5 bases, and 9 bases lay outside the gene matches. Here the CDR3 DNA reads TGTGCCAGCAGTCCCGGGGGGGGAAGCATCTACGAGCAGTACTTC. Protein product: CASSPGGGSIYEQYF.

The gene calls are TRBV5-1 and TRBJ2-7, with D possibly TRBD2 on 5 matching bases. The V end was cut by 4 bases, the J end by 6 bases, with 20 bases between. The germline gives CDR1 SGHRS, CDR2 YFSETQ. The CDR3 is 15 residues long. This CDR3 reads CASSTDGGFSGEQYF. DNA for the CDR3: TGCGCCAGCAGCACGGACGGCGGGTTTTCTGGCGAGCAGTACTTC.

The chain joins TRBV4-1 to TRBJ1-4; D is possibly TRBD1 (5 bases). CDR1 and CDR2 (germline): MGHRA, YSYEKL. V shed 1 base and J shed 4 bases, with 16 bases lying between them. The CDR3 has 17 amino acids. The CDR3 DNA reads TGCGCCAGCAGCCAAGCAACTGGGGCGCATCTTAATGAAAAACTGTTTTTT. Protein: CASSQATGAHLNEKLFF.

This chain connects TRBV25-1 to TRBJ2-1; TRBD2 is a possible D gene (7 bases). The CDR3 consists of 18 residues. The V end lost 4 bases, the J end lost 3 bases, and 22 bases lay between the germline ends. Germline CDR1 and CDR2: MGHDK and SYGVNS. The CDR3 here is CASSGVGGTLAVYNEQFF. The CDR3 region has the DNA TGTGCCAGCAGTGGCGTAGGGGGGACGCTAGCGGTCTACAATGAGCAGTTCTTC.

This chain joins TRBV2 and TRBJ2-7, with TRBD2 matching 11 bases. The V segment lost 4 bases and the J segment 12 bases; nucleotides outside the gene matches: 14. The CDR3 consists of 15 residues. Looked up from germline, CDR1 is SNHLY and CDR2 is FYNNEI. This chain's CDR3 is CASSGRTSGFSSAYF. The CDR3 DNA reads as TGTGCCAGCAGTGGTAGGACTAGCGGGTTCTCGAGCGCGTACTTC.

The chain uses TRBV5-1 and TRBJ1-2; 12 bases map to TRBD1. The CDR3 covers 15 residues. The J segment lost 2 bases and the V segment lost 4 bases, leaving 3 bases of the junction unmatched. Germline V gives CDR1 SGHRS, CDR2 YFSETQ. CDR3 protein: CASSPGTGGNYGYTF. The DNA of the CDR3 is TGCGCCAGCAGCCCCGGGACAGGGGGCAACTATGGCTACACCTTC.

This clone occurred a few times. Different DNA sequences within this sample yield the same CDR3. The chain has TRBV2 and TRBJ2-1; 8 bases map to TRBD2. This CDR3 region has 14 residues. Germline V CDR1 and CDR2: SNHLY, FYNNEI. Trimming removed 7 bases from V and 4 bases from J; junction bases left unmatched: 6. Here the CDR3 reads CASTRLASYNEQFF. The DNA for the CDR3 is TGTGCCAGCACCCGACTAGCGTCATACAATGAGCAGTTCTTC.

This clone occurred once. This chain joins TRBV29-1 and TRBJ2-5, with TRBD1 matching over 8 bases. V was clipped by 7 bases and J by 5 bases; unmatched bases: 6. Looked up from germline, CDR1 is SQVTM and CDR2 is ANQGSEA. CDR3 length: 12 amino acids. The CDR3 here is CSADRGRETQYF. In DNA form, the CDR3 reads TGCAGCGCCGACAGGGGTCGCGAGACCCAGTACTTC.

The chain employs TRBV19 and TRBJ2-1; 11 nucleotides line up with TRBD2. This CDR3 region has 18 residues. Germline CDR1 and CDR2: LNHDA and SQIVND (reference sequence). V lost 3 bases and J lost 0; bases outside the gene matches: 7. The CDR3 coding sequence is TGTGCCAGTAGTATCGGCCTAGCGGGAGGACTCTCCTACAATGAGCAGTTCTTC. The encoded protein is CASSIGLAGGLSYNEQFF.